Listed here are 6 T cell receptor beta chains from one sample, sequenced in a study of tissue T cells after allogeneic stem cell transplantation. The repertoire was sequenced with immunoSEQ multiplex PCR; TCRdb's copy has only in-frame clones and lacks some. Counted here are more than 8,000 clones, 45% to 70% occurring once; the ten biggest clones make up around 19%. The sequencing here drew on tissue from the jejunum, taken at autopsy. The receptors come from a female donor aged 60 or older with lung cancer.

The V gene is TRBV13, the J gene TRBJ2-2, with TRBD2 matching 11 bases. CDR3 length equals 19 residues. V lost 0 bases to trimming and J lost 1 base; unmatched junction nucleotides: 7. Germline CDR1 is PRHDT and CDR2 is FYEKMQ (reference sequence). CDR3 residues: CASSLGRSSGRGNTGELFF. The CDR3 DNA reads as TGTGCCAGCAGCTTAGGCCGGAGTAGCGGGAGGGGGAACACCGGGGAGCTGTTTTTT.

This rearrangement joins TRBV5-1 to TRBJ1-1; D is unclear. V was clipped by 7 bases and J by 4 bases, with 26 bases between them. The CDR3 consists of 17 residues. Per germline, CDR1 SGHRS and CDR2 YFSETQ. This CDR3 reads CASASVYSNVAGTEAFF. CDR3 sequence (DNA): TGCGCCAGCGCCTCAGTTTATTCGAATGTTGCGGGCACTGAAGCTTTCTTT.

A note on this clone: At one boundary the junction diverges from the germline segment, which might be a read error. The same CDR3 arises from other DNA sequences in this sample as well. The DNA for the CDR3 is TGCCGCGTGGGGGGGGCGGGGGGCCTCTTCTATGGCTACACCTTC. Translating gives CRVGGAGGLFYGYTF. The chain uses TRBV29-1 and TRBJ1-2, with a weak D call TRBD1 (6 bases). The germline CDR1 and CDR2 sequences are SQVTM and ANQGSEA. The CDR3 contains 15 residues.

The CDR3: CATGPPSLNQPQHF. In DNA, the CDR3 is TGTGCCACTGGACCCCCTAGCCTGAATCAGCCCCAGCATTTT. The chain recombines TRBV6-5 with TRBJ1-5; D is uncertain. The CDR3 is made up of 14 amino acids. V lost 10 bases to trimming and J lost 4 bases, with 17 bases between them. From germline, CDR1 is MNHEY and CDR2 SVGAGI.

In regard to this clone: At one end the junction does not follow the germline gene, possibly because of a read error. This CDR3 reads CACSSNYGYTF. CDR3 coding DNA: TGCGCGTGCAGTTCTAACTATGGCTACACCTTC. V usage is TRBV2 and J usage is TRBJ1-2; no firm D call. CDR3 length: 11 amino acids. Germline CDR1 and CDR2: SNHLY and FYNNEI.

This sequence joins TRBV19 and TRBJ2-1; 7 positions agree with TRBD2. V lost 5 bases, J lost 2 bases, and 6 bases stayed unmatched. Germline assignment: CDR1 LNHDA and CDR2 SQIVND (reference sequence). The CDR3 is made up of 15 amino acids. The CDR3 bases are TGTGCCAGTAGTGTTAGCGGGCGGGCCTACAATGAGCAGTTCTTC. It is translated as CASSVSGRAYNEQFF.